These 22 T cell receptor beta chains originate from one sample sequenced in a study of tissue T cells after allogeneic stem cell transplantation. The assay was immunoSEQ multiplex PCR, and TCRdb's table has in-frame clones only and misses some. The sample includes about 8,300 clones, about 45% of them seen just once. Time point defined: mouse harvest day 7 after allogeneic transplant. Tail vein injection delivered 10^7 T-cell-depleted bone marrow cells and 10^6 splenic CD5+ T cells. Sequences were obtained from gut tissue. Source of these receptors: a female BALB/c mouse given C57BL/6 T cells with graft-versus-host disease after an allogeneic hematopoietic cell transplant.

In regard to this clone: Mouse gene names and germline throughout. The read finishes 1 residue shy of the CDR3 end, and the germline J gene is used to complete it. V gene TRBV3 combines with J gene TRBJ2-7; either TRBD1 or TRBD2 may fit D (6 bases each). The CDR3 has 14 amino acids. V lost 5 bases and J lost 4, with 15 bases in between. CDR1 SNHLY and CDR2 FYNGKV come from the germline V gene (reference sequence). CDR3 loop: CASSPLGGRYEQYF. CDR3 DNA, as far as it was read: TGTGCCAGCAGCCCCCTCGGGGGCAGGTATGAACAGTAC.

For this clone: The genes are named according to mouse. The CDR3 extends 1 residue past the end of the read, so its final part is completed from the germline J gene. This chain connects TRBV12-1 to TRBJ2-5; TRBD2 aligns across 9 bases. CDR1 is SGHSN and CDR2 is HYEKVE in the germline V gene. J was trimmed by 4 bases and V by 0 bases; bases with no gene match: 1. The CDR3 is made up of 14 amino acids. This chain's CDR3 is CASSLDWGKDTQYF. Incomplete CDR3 DNA: TGTGCCAGCTCTCTCGACTGGGGGAAAGACACCCAGTAC. Using reference TRBV12-1 and TRBJ2-5 for the parts outside the CDR3, the full variable domain is DSGVVQSPRHIIKEKGGRSVLTCIPISGHSNVVWYQQTLGKELKFLIQHYEKVERDKGFLPSRFSVQQFDDYHSEMNMSALELEDSAMYFCASSLDWGKDTQYFGPGTRLLVL.

Comments on this clone: The genes are named according to mouse. The CDR3 end falls 1 residue outside the read, so it is completed with the germline J gene. The V call is TRBV26, the J call TRBJ2-5; 9 positions agree with TRBD1. With 1 base clipped from V and 0 bases from J, the junction kept 2 bases outside the gene matches. The CDR3 is made up of 16 amino acids. CDR1 and CDR2 from the germline V gene are KGHPV and FQNQEV (reference sequence). CDR3 DNA, as far as it was read: TGTGCCAGCAGTCTGTACAGGGGGCTTAACCAAGACACCCAGTAC. Amino acid sequence: CASSLYRGLNQDTQY. The CDR3 reads in full as CASSLYRGLNQDTQYF. Based on the CDR3 plus reference TRBV26 and TRBJ2-5, the full variable domain is NSKVIQTPRYLVKGQGQKAKMRCIPEKGHPVVFWYQQNKNNEFKFLINFQNQEVLQQIDMTEKRFSAECPSNSPCSLEIQSSEAGDSALYLCASSLYRGLNQDTQYFGPGTRLLVL.

With respect to this clone: The listed genes are named as in mouse. The CDR3 end lies 1 residue beyond the end of the read and is filled in from the germline J gene. The chain combines TRBV15 with TRBJ1-1, with TRBD1 as a possible D gene (6 bases). CDR1 is SGHND, CDR2 FRSKSL, per germline. This CDR3 is built from 13 residues. Trimming removed 5 bases at V and 6 bases at J, with 13 bases between. CDR3 loop: CASSRQGRAEVFF. CDR3 DNA (partial): TGTGCCAGCAGTCGGCAGGGGCGGGCAGAAGTCTTC.

This clone was detected only a few times. Gene labels here are mouse ones. Read sequence stops 1 residue before the CDR3 end, and the germline J gene provides the missing end. The V gene is TRBV23, the J gene TRBJ2-4; TRBD2 is taken as the D call from the table, unchecked against the DNA. This CDR3 has 13 amino acids. Germline values: CDR1 KGHTA, CDR2 FQNQQP. The sequenced CDR3 bases are TGCTCCAGCAGTCTGACTGGGGAAAACACCTTGTAC. It is translated as CSSSLTGENTLY. In full, the CDR3 is CSSSLTGENTLYF.

As concerns this clone: Genes and germline come from the mouse. The CDR3 end lies 1 residue beyond the end of the read and is filled in from the germline J gene. The chain recombines TRBV26 with TRBJ1-4; D remains unclear. The CDR3 runs to 13 residues. Germline V lookup: CDR1 KGHPV, CDR2 FQNQEV (reference sequence). Deletions cut 0 bases from V and 5 bases from J, with 4 bases between. The CDR3 sequence is CASSLSRNERLFF. Incomplete CDR3 DNA: TGTGCCAGCAGTCTGTCCAGAAACGAAAGATTATTT.

On this clone itself: Each gene name is a mouse one. The read halts 1 residue ahead of the CDR3 end, with the missing end drawn from the germline J gene. The chain is built from TRBV26 and TRBJ1-6, with 7 bases matching TRBD1. TRBJ1-6 is recorded as an ORF, its role being uncertain. The CDR3 runs 14 residues. After removal of 5 bases from V and 7 bases from J, the junction contained 5 bases not matched to a gene. From germline, CDR1 is KGHPV and CDR2 FQNQEV (reference sequence). The CDR3 spells CASSYRGGNSPLYF. CDR3 DNA (partial): TGTGCCAGCAGTTACAGGGGAGGGAATTCGCCCCTCTAC.

Notes on this clone: Gene names refer to mouse genes. The DNA ends 1 residue before the CDR3 does, and the rest of the CDR3 is filled in from the germline J gene. The J gene is TRBJ1-4, the V gene TRBV16; no definite D call. The CDR3 is made up of 14 amino acids. V lost 5 bases, J lost 1 base, and 8 bases lay in between. Germline CDR1 SGHSA, CDR2 FRNQAP. The covered CDR3 bases are TGTGCAAGCAGCCTGACAAATTCCAACGAAAGATTATTT. Its translation: CASSLTNSNERLF. The whole CDR3 region reads CASSLTNSNERLFF. Complete variable domain (other parts from reference TRBV16 and TRBJ1-4): NAGVIQTPRHKVTGKGQEATLWCEPISGHSAVFWYRQTIVQGLEFLTYFRNQAPIDDSGMPKERFSAQMPNQSHSTLKIQSTQPQDSAVYLCASSLTNSNERLFFGHGTKLSVL.

There are a few counts of this clone. Any gene name here is a mouse gene name. Read data end 1 residue before the CDR3 end; the end is taken from the germline J gene. The rearrangement joins TRBV15 to TRBJ1-5, with a tentative D call TRBD1 (5 bases). The CDR3 spans 15 residues. From germline, CDR1 is SGHND and CDR2 FRSKSL. Trimming took 1 base from V and 3 from J, leaving 10 bases between them. The DNA read from the CDR3 is TGTGCCAGCAGTTTAGGAACGGGGCGCAACCAGGCTCCGCTT. This sequence encodes CASSLGTGRNQAPL. In full, the CDR3 reads CASSLGTGRNQAPLF.

Details on this clone: Mouse germline and gene names are used. The sequence runs out 1 residue before the end of the CDR3; the remainder is reconstructed from the germline J gene. The chain uses TRBV26 and TRBJ1-6; the D gene is possibly TRBD1 (6 bases). TRBJ1-6 is classed as an ORF, of uncertain function. Trimming left V 4 bases short and J 8 bases short, with 9 bases between. The CDR3 extends over 13 amino acids. The germline gives CDR1 KGHPV, CDR2 FQNQEV (reference sequence). Incomplete CDR3 DNA: TGTGCCAGCAGTCCGGGACAAGATTCGCCCCTCTAC. Translation gives CASSPGQDSPLY. The full CDR3 reads CASSPGQDSPLYF.

As regards this clone: Gene names denote mouse genes. The read comes to an end 1 residue before the CDR3 does, leaving the germline J gene to fill in the end. The chain recombines TRBV19 with TRBJ2-1, with 8 bases matching TRBD1. The CDR3 extends over 14 amino acids. The ends lost 2 bases at V and 6 bases at J; junction bases unmatched: 4. CDR1 is FNHDT and CDR2 is SITEND in the germline V gene (reference sequence). The CDR3 loop reads CASSIRGQGAEQFF. CDR3 bases read: TGTGCCAGCAGTATCAGGGGGCAAGGTGCTGAGCAGTTC.

This clone has more than one count but fewer than ten. Gene and germline names: mouse. The sequence runs out 1 residue before the end of the CDR3; the remainder is reconstructed from the germline J gene. The chain joins TRBV19 to TRBJ1-2, with unresolved D. Trimming cost V 2 bases and J 3 bases, with 8 bases left between them. Germline lookup yields CDR1 FNHDT and CDR2 SITEND (reference sequence). The CDR3 is 13 amino acids. This CDR3 is CASSISGYSDYTF. The covered CDR3 bases are TGTGCCAGCAGTATCTCGGGGTACTCCGACTACACC.

Worth noting for this clone: Gene names are the mouse ones. The CDR3 goes on 1 residue after the read ends, and that part is filled in from the germline J gene. The chain links TRBV26 to TRBJ2-1; D unresolved. Germline assignment: CDR1 KGHPV and CDR2 FQNQEV (reference sequence). The V and J ends lost 8 bases and 7 bases respectively, with 6 bases between them. The length of the CDR3 is 10 residues. The covered CDR3 bases are TGTGCCAGCGCTCAGGCTGAGCAGTTC. Translation: CASAQAEQF. The whole CDR3 sequence is CASAQAEQFF.

Regarding this clone: Gene names are the mouse ones. The read finishes 1 residue shy of the CDR3 end, and the germline J gene is used to complete it. V usage is TRBV1 and J usage is TRBJ2-1; TRBD2 matches at 8 bases. The CDR3 consists of 15 residues. V dropped 1 base and J dropped 1; count of bases not matched to a gene: 0. Per the germline V gene, CDR1 is NSQYPW and CDR2 is LRSPGD (reference sequence). The CDR3 bases that were read are TGCACCTGCAGTGCAGGGACTGGGAACTATGCTGAGCAGTTC. Its protein is CTCSAGTGNYAEQF. The entire CDR3 is CTCSAGTGNYAEQFF.

Comment on this clone: The gene names given are mouse names. With the read ending 1 residue before the CDR3 end, the germline J gene is used to fill in that end. This chain uses TRBV26 with TRBJ2-7; TRBD1 matches 7 bases. The CDR3 loop spans 14 amino acids. The J segment lost 4 bases and the V segment lost 6 bases, leaving 9 bases of the junction unmatched. Germline V gene data show CDR1 as KGHPV and CDR2 as FQNQEV (reference sequence). This chain's CDR3 is CASRRDSILYEQYF. Incomplete CDR3 DNA: TGTGCCAGCAGGCGGGACAGTATTCTTTATGAACAGTAC.

This clone was observed a handful of times. Gene names and germline refer to mouse. The read terminates 1 residue before the CDR3 end, so the remaining end is supplied by the germline J gene. J is TRBJ2-3 and V is TRBV13-2; 8 bases are a match to TRBD2. This CDR3 is built from 15 residues. Germline V gives CDR1 NNHNN, CDR2 SYGAGS (reference sequence). V lost 5 bases, J lost 3 bases, and 8 bases stayed unmatched. This chain's CDR3 is CASGAPGGRAETLYF. CDR3 DNA (partial): TGTGCCAGCGGGGCCCCTGGGGGGAGGGCAGAAACGCTGTAT.

Worth noting for this clone: Genes and germline come from the mouse. The observed sequence ends 1 residue before the CDR3 terminus, with the missing tail filled in from the germline J gene. The chain carries TRBV26 and TRBJ2-5, with 7 bases matching TRBD2. The V segment lost 2 bases and the J segment 5 bases; nucleotides outside the gene matches: 4. CDR1 and CDR2 (germline): KGHPV, FQNQEV (reference sequence). The CDR3 covers 14 residues. CDR3 region: CASSLRGGRDTQYF. Incomplete CDR3 DNA: TGTGCCAGCAGTCTGCGTGGGGGGAGAGACACCCAGTAC.

As concerns this clone: The genes are named according to mouse. The CDR3 extends 1 residue past the end of the read, so its final part is completed from the germline J gene. V usage is TRBV1 and J usage is TRBJ1-6; no clear D. Being an ORF, TRBJ1-6 has a function that is uncertain. V lost 1 base to trimming and J lost 0 bases, with 10 bases between them. Germline loops: CDR1 NSQYPW, CDR2 LRSPGD (reference sequence). This CDR3 is 17 amino acids long. The CDR3 reads CTCSAAATNSYNSPLYF. The covered CDR3 bases are TGCACCTGCAGTGCAGCGGCAACAAATTCCTATAATTCGCCCCTCTAC.

On this clone: All gene names here are mouse names. The read terminates 1 residue before the CDR3 end, so the remaining end is supplied by the germline J gene. This rearrangement joins TRBV2 to TRBJ1-5; D is possibly TRBD1 (5 bases). This CDR3 is built from 14 residues. Germline CDR1 LGHNA, CDR2 YSYQKL. V was clipped by 2 bases and J by 3 bases, with 8 bases between them. The CDR3 loop reads CASSQRGGNQAPLF. The sequenced CDR3 bases are TGTGCCAGCAGCCAACGGGGCGGCAACCAGGCTCCGCTT.

Comments on this clone: Here the gene names and germline are mouse. The CDR3 is cut off 1 residue early in the read; its end comes from the germline J gene. This chain joins TRBV26 and TRBJ2-4, with TRBD1 matching over 8 bases. V gave up 2 bases and J gave up 2 bases; unmatched junction bases: 3. CDR1 and CDR2 from the germline V gene are KGHPV and FQNQEV (reference sequence). This CDR3 has 15 amino acids. CDR3 residues: CASSLTGGNQNTLYF. Incomplete CDR3 DNA: TGTGCCAGCAGTCTGACAGGGGGAAATCAAAACACCTTGTAC.

On this clone itself: Gene labels here are mouse ones. The read finishes 1 residue shy of the CDR3 end, and the germline J gene is used to complete it. This chain links TRBV26 with TRBJ2-7; weak D call: TRBD1 (5 bases). The V gene's germline CDR1 is KGHPV and CDR2 FQNQEV (reference sequence). The CDR3 contains 12 residues. The germline V and J ends were trimmed by 0 bases and 7 bases, with 7 bases remaining between them. CDR3 sequence: CASSLSGEEQYF. The part of the CDR3 DNA that was read is TGTGCCAGCAGTCTGTCAGGGGAGGAACAGTAC.

This clone showed up just once. Gene names are the mouse ones. The CDR3 reads CASRWDRGRNSPLYF. The sequenced CDR3 bases are TGTGCCAGCAGATGGGACAGGGGAAGGAATTCGCCCCTCTAC. The chain couples TRBV19 to TRBJ1-6; 10 nucleotides match TRBD1. The read finishes 1 residue shy of the CDR3 end, and the germline J gene is used to complete it. TRBJ1-6 is classed as an ORF, of uncertain function. The CDR3 consists of 15 residues. CDR1 and CDR2 from the germline V gene are FNHDT and SITEND (reference sequence). V lost 5 bases and J lost 7; bases outside the gene matches: 6.